One and the same sample provided the 26 T cell receptor beta chains below, sequenced in a study of blood T cells in healthy people across ages (dated by TCRdb to the mid-2010s). Library creation used 5' RACE. These reads were obtained on an Illumina HiSeq 2500. A second roughly 6 to 11 cycle PCR used a sample-barcoded 5' primer and a J-beta primer mix. TCRdb trimmed the raw reads at Q25, called clones with MiXCR and kept productive beta chains. Each record represents a unique CDR3 protein, reported with the most common genes and DNA among its rows. The sample table records about 780,000 distinct CDR3 sequences; roughly 25% of these occur just once. The ten top clones hold around 3% of the sample. In addition, the sample was reused for a study of T cells of mothers and their children.

Sequenced: blood. These receptors all stem from a boy between 5 and 17 years old in good health.

V gene TRBV25-1 combines with J gene TRBJ2-7, with TRBD1 identical over 9 bases. The CDR3 has 14 residues. Per germline, CDR1 MGHDK and CDR2 SYGVNS. V trimming: 8 bases; J trimming: 3 bases; junction bases outside the gene matches: 8. CDR3 sequence (DNA): TGTGCCAGCGGGTCCGGGACAGGGTACTACGAGCAGTACTTC. Its translation: CASGSGTGYYEQYF.

This clonotype appeared a few times. This chain joins TRBV6-5 and TRBJ1-5; 8 bases agree with TRBD1. The CDR3 has 18 amino acids. V was clipped by 4 bases and J by 2 bases; unmatched bases: 13. Germline values: CDR1 MNHEY, CDR2 SVGAGI. CDR3 region: CASSFSTGARRGNQPQHF. The CDR3 DNA sequence: TGTGCCAGCAGTTTCTCGACAGGGGCTCGTCGGGGCAATCAGCCCCAGCATTTT.

The table lists this clonotype with a few counts. The rearrangement joins TRBV15 to TRBJ2-1; tentatively, D is TRBD2 (5 bases). Germline values: CDR1 LNHNV, CDR2 YYDKDF (reference sequence). V was pared by 8 bases and J by 3 bases, with 8 bases between. The CDR3 extends over 12 amino acids. The CDR3 nucleotides read TGTGCCACCGGCGGACTCTACAATGAGCAGTTCTTC. Amino acids: CATGGLYNEQFF.

The V call is TRBV2, the J call TRBJ1-1; D possibly corresponds to TRBD1 (5 bases). Germline V gene data show CDR1 as SNHLY and CDR2 as FYNNEI. This CDR3 spans 14 amino acids. Trimming removed 3 bases from V and 4 bases from J, with 12 bases in between. CDR3 in DNA: TGTGCCAGCAGTGATAGGGGAATTGCCACTGAAGCTTTCTTT. This codes for CASSDRGIATEAFF.

The table lists this clonotype with a count of one. Here the CDR3 DNA reads TGTGCCAGCAGCCGTACTGAGGGGGCAAGAGGCTACACCTTC. It encodes CASSRTEGARGYTF. This chain joins TRBV7-9 and TRBJ1-2; TRBD1 agrees at 7 bases. V shed 5 bases and J 8 bases; nucleotides not matched to a gene: 11. The germline V gene has CDR1 SEHNR and CDR2 FQNEAQ (reference sequence). This CDR3 has 14 amino acids.

This clonotype was detected many times. The chain is built from TRBV6-1 and TRBJ2-5; 7 nucleotides align to TRBD1. The CDR3 loop spans 16 amino acids. Trimming took 4 bases from V and 2 from J; bases not matched to a gene: 10. Germline V gene sequence: CDR1 MNHNS, CDR2 SASEGT. CDR3 in DNA: TGTGCCAGCAGTGGAGCCGGGACAGCAGGTCAAGAGACCCAGTACTTC. This translates into CASSGAGTAGQETQYF.

The CDR3 nucleotides are TGCAGTGCCTATCGGGGGGGGAACTATGGCTACACCTTC. Translated, it gives CSAYRGGNYGYTF. The chain joins TRBV20-1 to TRBJ1-2; D is perhaps TRBD1 (5 bases). Deletions cut 6 bases from V and 2 bases from J, with 13 bases between. CDR1 and CDR2 (germline): DFQATT, SNEGSKA (reference sequence). The CDR3 contains 13 residues.

This clonotype was detected only a few times. V usage is TRBV21-1 and J usage is TRBJ1-4; the D call in the table, TRBD1, was not verified against the DNA. TRBV21-1 corresponds to a pseudogene. The CDR3 spans 17 residues. CDR3 sequence (DNA): TGTGCCAGCAGCAAAGCGAATGGCTCATCAGGAGGCGAAAAACTGCTTTTT. It codes for CASSKANGSSGGEKLLF.

V and J are TRBV27 and TRBJ2-2; TRBD2 matches 10 bases. CDR1 and CDR2 (germline): MNHEY, SMNVEV (reference sequence). The CDR3 contains 21 residues. V shed 7 bases and J 1 base; nucleotides not matched to a gene: 21. The CDR3 reads CASKGGAPGLATLGNTGELFF. In nucleotides, the CDR3 is TGTGCCAGCAAGGGGGGTGCCCCGGGACTAGCGACGCTAGGGAACACCGGGGAGCTGTTTTTT.

A few counts support this clonotype. V is TRBV10-3 and J is TRBJ2-3; D remains ambiguous. The V end was cut by 3 bases, the J end by 0 bases, with 7 bases between. Per germline, CDR1 ENHRY and CDR2 SYGVKD. CDR3 length: 14 amino acids. The CDR3 sequence: CAISDYLSTDTQYF. The DNA for the CDR3 is TGTGCCATCAGTGACTACCTTAGCACAGATACGCAGTATTTT.

The chain has TRBV12-3 or TRBV12-4 and TRBJ2-7; possible D gene TRBD2, 5 bases. This CDR3 region has 14 residues. V was trimmed by 0 bases and J by 3 bases, leaving 9 bases between them. CDR3 DNA sequence: TGTGCCAGCAGTTTAGCCGGGGTTGACTACGAGCAGTACTTC. This gives the protein CASSLAGVDYEQYF.

The chain links TRBV27 to TRBJ2-5; D may correspond to TRBD1 or TRBD2 (5 bases each). The J call may be wrong; the DNA end is better matched by TRBJ2-7. The CDR3 sequence is 15 residues long. The V gene's germline CDR1 is MNHEY and CDR2 SMNVEV (reference sequence). DNA of the CDR3: TGTGCCAGCAGCCCATTGCTGGGACGGGCAGACGAGCAGTACTTC. This translates into CASSPLLGRADEQYF.

This clonotype was seen more than once but under ten times. The rearrangement joins TRBV7-3 to TRBJ1-1; 8 bases agree with TRBD1. This CDR3 contains 15 residues. Germline V lookup: CDR1 SGHTA, CDR2 FQGTGA. Trimming took 5 bases from V and 4 from J; bases not matched to a gene: 9. In DNA, the CDR3 is TGTGCCAGCAGCCCCGACAGGGGAATGAGCACTGAAGCTTTCTTT. Residues: CASSPDRGMSTEAFF.

The genes are TRBV20-1 and TRBJ1-5; TRBD1 aligns across 10 bases. In germline, CDR1 is DFQATT, CDR2 SNEGSKA (reference sequence). The junction had 17 bases not matched to a gene; V was cut back by 5 bases and J by 1 base. This CDR3 comprises 19 residues. CDR3 loop: CSALRPRTGGRGSNQPQHF. CDR3 nucleotides: TGCAGTGCTCTTAGGCCCAGGACAGGGGGTCGCGGGAGCAATCAGCCCCAGCATTTT.

V gene TRBV20-1 combines with J gene TRBJ2-7; 7 bases fit TRBD2. The V segment lost 3 bases and the J segment 5 bases; nucleotides outside the gene matches: 4. The CDR3 loop spans 12 amino acids. Germline V gene data show CDR1 as DFQATT and CDR2 as SNEGSKA (reference sequence). The CDR3 coding sequence is TGCAGTGCTAGGGGGGGGAGGAACGAGCAGTACTTC. This gives the protein CSARGGRNEQYF.

This rearrangement joins TRBV29-1 to TRBJ2-3, with D possibly TRBD1 on 5 matching bases. Germline CDR1 SQVTM, CDR2 ANQGSEA. Trimming removed 2 bases at V and 3 bases at J, with 9 bases between. CDR3 size: 13 residues. The CDR3 sequence: CSVEWQGTDTQYF. The CDR3 nucleotides are TGCAGCGTTGAATGGCAGGGAACAGATACGCAGTATTTT.

The V call is TRBV5-1, the J call TRBJ2-3; D might be TRBD2 (6 bases). V lost 4 bases and J 5 bases, leaving 17 bases between the germline ends. Germline V gene sequence: CDR1 SGHRS, CDR2 YFSETQ. CDR3 length: 15 amino acids. CDR3 sequence: CASSPSAGPGDTQYF. The CDR3 coding sequence is TGCGCCAGCAGCCCATCCGCGGGGCCGGGAGATACGCAGTATTTT.

The J gene is TRBJ2-1, the V gene TRBV20-1, with D uncertain. V was shortened by 3 bases and J by 0 bases, with 6 bases between the two germline ends. The germline V gene has CDR1 DFQATT and CDR2 SNEGSKA (reference sequence). This CDR3 spans 13 amino acids. CDR3 protein: CSASASSYNEQFF. CDR3 nucleotides: TGCAGTGCTAGCGCGAGCTCCTACAATGAGCAGTTCTTC.

This clonotype was observed a few times. This rearrangement joins TRBV20-1 to TRBJ2-6; D unresolved. Germline lookup yields CDR1 DFQATT and CDR2 SNEGSKA (reference sequence). The CDR3 covers 16 residues. Trimming removed 7 bases from V and 0 bases from J, with 16 bases in between. CDR3 residues: CSGISDRDSGANVLTF. DNA of the CDR3: TGCAGTGGTATTTCCGACCGAGACTCTGGGGCCAACGTCCTGACTTTC.

The V call is TRBV7-9, the J call TRBJ2-1; D could derive from TRBD1 or TRBD2 (6 bases each). CDR1 SEHNR and CDR2 FQNEAQ come from the germline V gene (reference sequence). Trimming removed 11 bases from V and 0 bases from J, with 11 bases in between. CDR3 length: 13 amino acids. The CDR3 sequence: CADEGGSYNEQFF. The CDR3 DNA reads TGTGCCGACGAGGGGGGCTCCTACAATGAGCAGTTCTTC.

This clonotype was observed a few times. The V call is TRBV3-1, the J call TRBJ2-7; 8 bases agree with TRBD1. The CDR3 has 13 residues. Germline-derived CDR1 and CDR2 are LGHDT and YNNKEL (reference sequence). The V segment lost 8 bases and the J segment 2 bases; nucleotides outside the gene matches: 5. This CDR3 is CASQGQGAYEQYF. In DNA, the CDR3 is TGTGCCAGCCAAGGACAGGGCGCCTACGAGCAGTACTTC.

This clonotype was picked up a small number of times. This chain joins TRBV15 and TRBJ1-1; D gene ambiguous. The CDR3 is 12 amino acids. Trimming shortened V by 1 base and J by 11 bases, and 11 bases separated the two germline ends. Germline V gene data show CDR1 as LNHNV and CDR2 as YYDKDF (reference sequence). The CDR3 here is CATSRGYSTAFF. The CDR3, as DNA: TGTGCCACCAGCAGAGGCTACAGTACCGCTTTCTTT.

This clonotype was counted a few times. The chain couples TRBV29-1 to TRBJ2-2; tentative D call: TRBD1 (6 bases). The length of the CDR3 is 13 residues. The ends were cut back, 7 bases at V and 2 bases at J, with 11 bases in the middle. CDR1 and CDR2 from the germline V gene are SQVTM and ANQGSEA. The DNA of the CDR3 is TGCAGCGGGTACAGGGAAAACACCGGGGAGCTGTTTTTT. Translated, it gives CSGYRENTGELFF.

This clonotype was observed a few times. The chain is built from TRBV2 and TRBJ1-1, with no clear D. This CDR3 has 13 amino acids. Germline loops: CDR1 SNHLY, CDR2 FYNNEI. Trimming left V 7 bases short and J 2 bases short, with 11 bases between. The CDR3 here is CASTVRINTEAFF. The DNA for the CDR3 is TGTGCCAGCACGGTCAGAATTAACACTGAAGCTTTCTTT.

This clonotype has more than one count but fewer than ten. The rearrangement joins TRBV15 to TRBJ2-2, with 10 bases matching TRBD1. The CDR3 totals 16 residues. V shed 5 bases, J shed 0 bases, and the junction held 3 bases outside the gene matches. CDR1 and CDR2 from the germline V gene are LNHNV and YYDKDF (reference sequence). The CDR3 nucleotides read TGTGCCACCAGCCCGACAGGGGGCTCGAACACCGGGGAGCTGTTTTTT. Protein: CATSPTGGSNTGELFF.

This clonotype has more than one count but fewer than ten. The chain combines TRBV5-1 with TRBJ2-5; D gene unclear. This CDR3 spans 15 amino acids. The germline gives CDR1 SGHRS, CDR2 YFSETQ. V shed 0 bases and J shed 5 bases, with 14 bases lying between them. CDR3 DNA: TGCGCCAGCAGCTTGGGCGGCAGCCTAACGGAGACCCAGTACTTC. It codes for CASSLGGSLTETQYF.